This TCR beta chain originates from a study of human T cells and chemical hapten exposure (TCRdb year 2021). About the study as a whole: For sensitization, 2% DPC in acetone was applied to a 2 cm by 2 cm area of upper inner arm skin. Patients additionally received weekly therapeutic DPC doses to the scalp throughout the roughly 23-week study period. Patch tests used Finn chambers with 0.01% DPC on the upper back, scored after 6 days by International Contact Dermatitis Research Group standards. The patient cohort, mostly female, included alopecia areata with under or over 50% scalp involvement, alopecia totalis and alopecia universalis. The libraries were sequenced as a pool, and the TCR yield per sample differed mostly because of small variations in library volumes within the pool. This study followed changes in the peripheral blood TCR repertoire in vivo during primary and secondary sensitization of alopecia patients to the hapten diphenylcyclopropenone (DPC). Blood was sampled from patients pre-sensitization (week 0) and at 2, 6 and about 24 weeks after DPC sensitization. Approximately 30 alopecia patients provided blood for TCR sequencing at one to four time points (pre-sensitization, 2, 6 and 24 weeks).

Points on this clonotype: The specificity of this receptor is unknown. Base qualities are not recorded, but no much larger clone differs from it by a single base.

The CDR3 spans 18 residues, from the cysteine through the phenylalanine. Just CDR3 DNA is preserved here, 54 bases in frame from base 1. V ends up 5 bases short and J 7 bases short, with an unmatched junction base count of 18. The germline V gene (reference sequence) provides CDR1 MNHNY and CDR2 SVGAGI. Overall study results and their limits: Repeated subsampling changed both the strength of the expansion versus patch-test correlation and the threshold at which that correlation became significant. Because all patients had alopecia, a presumed autoimmune disease, the immune response of the patients might differ from that of healthy individuals. Significantly more large CDR3 similarity clusters were formed by expanded TCRs than by pre-sensitization or healthy control sets, consistent with antigen-driven responses. No change with DPC sensitization was found in the number of TCRs above 1 in 1000 frequency, and no evidence of global repertoire structure alterations was found. A positive correlation was found between the number of PT1 expanded TCRs and patch test score, with significance reached at thresholds 8, 16 and 32 but not 4.

Explained via the paper, the time point label denotes: pre-sensitization, week 0. Taken with the paper, the label for treatment or condition translates to: therapeutic diphenylcyclopropenone sensitization with weekly scalp DPC. At each patch-test visit, blood was drawn before the patch test was applied. Patients were eligible if aged 18 to 70, diagnosed with alopecia and judged suitable for DPC therapy, and pregnant patients were excluded. Total RNA was extracted from unfractionated whole blood collected in Tempus Blood RNA tubes. The library relied on RACE. The sequencing machine was a NextSeq 500. Library preparation attached unique molecular identifiers to individual cDNA molecules for quantitative, reproducible TCR counting. Both TCR alpha and TCR beta chains were sequenced from each blood RNA sample. On the study's bioinformatics: The median number of TCRs per sample was over 85,000, ranging from roughly 23,224 to 690,600. V, J and CDR3 annotation of the TCR reads was carried out using the Decombinator software suite. For PS versus PT1 abundance plots, all samples were subsampled to the same number of TCRs (28,000). TCRs were defined as expanded if absent before sensitization and observed at least eight times at the 2-week time point. TCRdb took the public reads, trimmed them with fastp at Q25, ran MiXCR for clone calling and kept in-frame beta chains. Rows are unified per CDR3 protein, each entry keeping the most common DNA and genes. These V and J calls rely on TCRdb rather than the paper's analysis. A total of 95,000 to 100,000 distinct CDR3 sequences appear in this sample, 10% to 12% of them only once. The ten largest clones take up about 3% of the sample.

The chain is assembled from TRBV6-6 and TRBJ2-1; 9 junctional bases match TRBD2. The receptor comes from a woman aged 55-75 years with alopecia areata. Some clones in this sample may be carry-over from other donors' samples. The starting material was whole blood, obtained in connection with sensitization to the hapten diphenylcyclopropenone (DPC). DNA sequence: TGTGCCAGCAGTGCAACGGGTACGCGGGGGGGCCGCAGGAATGAGCAGTTCTTC. This gives the protein CASSATGTRGGRRNEQFF.